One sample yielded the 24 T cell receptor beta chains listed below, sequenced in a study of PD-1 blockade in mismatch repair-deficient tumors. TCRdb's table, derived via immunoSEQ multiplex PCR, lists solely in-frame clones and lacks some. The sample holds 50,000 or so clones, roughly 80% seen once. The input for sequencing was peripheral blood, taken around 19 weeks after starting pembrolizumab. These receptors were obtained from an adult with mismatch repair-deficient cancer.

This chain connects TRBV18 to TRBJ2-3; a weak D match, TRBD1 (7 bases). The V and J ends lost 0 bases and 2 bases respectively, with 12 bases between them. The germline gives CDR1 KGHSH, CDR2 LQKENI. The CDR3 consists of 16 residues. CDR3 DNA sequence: TGTGCCAGCTCACCACCGGCGGGACAGCTCACAGATACGCAGTATTTT. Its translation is CASSPPAGQLTDTQYF.

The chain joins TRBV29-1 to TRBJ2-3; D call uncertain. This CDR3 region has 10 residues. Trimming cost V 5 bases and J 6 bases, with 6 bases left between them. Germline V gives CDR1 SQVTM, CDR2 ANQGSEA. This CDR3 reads CSVRVDTQYF. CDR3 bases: TGCAGCGTTCGGGTTGATACGCAGTATTTT.

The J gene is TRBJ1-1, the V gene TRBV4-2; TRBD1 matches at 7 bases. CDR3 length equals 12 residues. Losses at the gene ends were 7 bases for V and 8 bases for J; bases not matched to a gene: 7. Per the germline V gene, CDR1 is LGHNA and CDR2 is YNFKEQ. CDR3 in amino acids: CASNKLGGEAFF. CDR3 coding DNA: TGTGCCAGCAACAAGTTAGGGGGCGAAGCTTTCTTT.

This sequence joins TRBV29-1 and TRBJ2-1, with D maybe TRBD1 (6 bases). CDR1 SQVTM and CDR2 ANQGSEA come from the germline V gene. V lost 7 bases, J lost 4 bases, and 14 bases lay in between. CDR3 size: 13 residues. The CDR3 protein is CSERGFRYNEQFF. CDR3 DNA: TGCAGCGAAAGGGGGTTTAGGTACAATGAGCAGTTCTTC.

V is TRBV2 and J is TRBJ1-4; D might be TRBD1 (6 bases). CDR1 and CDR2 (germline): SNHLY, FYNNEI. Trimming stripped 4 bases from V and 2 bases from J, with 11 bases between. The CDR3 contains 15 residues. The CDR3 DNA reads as TGTGCCAGCAGTGGACAGGCCCGGACTAATGAAAAACTGTTTTTT. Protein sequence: CASSGQARTNEKLFF. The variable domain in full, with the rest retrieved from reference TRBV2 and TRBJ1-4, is EPEVTQTPSHQVTQMGQEVILRCVPISNHLYFYWYRQILGQKVEFLVSFYNNEISEKSEIFDDQFSVERPDGSNFTLKIRSTKLEDSAMYFCASSGQARTNEKLFFGSGTQLSVL.

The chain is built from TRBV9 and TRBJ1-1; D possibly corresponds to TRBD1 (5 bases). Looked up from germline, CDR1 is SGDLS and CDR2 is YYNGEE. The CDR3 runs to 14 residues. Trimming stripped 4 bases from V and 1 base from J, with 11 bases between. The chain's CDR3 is CASSTQTENTEAFF. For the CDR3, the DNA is TGTGCCAGCAGCACCCAGACAGAGAACACTGAAGCTTTCTTT.

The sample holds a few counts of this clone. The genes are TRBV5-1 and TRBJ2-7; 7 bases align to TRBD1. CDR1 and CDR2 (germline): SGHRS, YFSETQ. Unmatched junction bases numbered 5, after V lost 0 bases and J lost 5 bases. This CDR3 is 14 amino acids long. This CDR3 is CASSLVRTGDEQYF. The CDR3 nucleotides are TGCGCCAGCAGCTTGGTTCGGACAGGAGACGAGCAGTACTTC.

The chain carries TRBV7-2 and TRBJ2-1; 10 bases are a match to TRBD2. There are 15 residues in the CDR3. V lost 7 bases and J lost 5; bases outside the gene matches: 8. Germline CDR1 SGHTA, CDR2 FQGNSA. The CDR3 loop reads CASTPSGTSDNEQFF. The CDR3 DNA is TGTGCCAGCACCCCCTCCGGGACTAGCGACAATGAGCAGTTCTTC. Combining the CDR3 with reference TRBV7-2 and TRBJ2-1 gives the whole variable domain GAGVSQSPSNKVTEKGKDVELRCDPISGHTALYWYRQSLGQGLEFLIYFQGNSAPDKSGLPSDRFSAERTGGSVSTLTIQRTQQEDSAVYLCASTPSGTSDNEQFFGPGTRLTVL.

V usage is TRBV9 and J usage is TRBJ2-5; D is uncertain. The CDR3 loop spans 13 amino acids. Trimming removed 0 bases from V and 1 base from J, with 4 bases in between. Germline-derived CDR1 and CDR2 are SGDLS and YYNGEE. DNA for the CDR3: TGTGCCAGCAGCGTAGACGTCCAAGAGACCCAGTACTTC. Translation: CASSVDVQETQYF.

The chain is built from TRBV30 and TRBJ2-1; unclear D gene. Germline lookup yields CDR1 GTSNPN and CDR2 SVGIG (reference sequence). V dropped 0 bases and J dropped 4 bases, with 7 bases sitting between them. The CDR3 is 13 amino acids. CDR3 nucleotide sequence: TGTGCCTGGAGTGTAGGGCTGTACAATGAGCAGTTCTTC. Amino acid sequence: CAWSVGLYNEQFF. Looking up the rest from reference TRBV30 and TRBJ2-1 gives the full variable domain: SQTIHQWPATLVQPVGSPLSLECTVEGTSNPNLYWYRQAAGRGLQLLFYSVGIGQISSEVPQNLSASRPQDRQFILSSKKLLLSDSGFYLCAWSVGLYNEQFFGPGTRLTVL.

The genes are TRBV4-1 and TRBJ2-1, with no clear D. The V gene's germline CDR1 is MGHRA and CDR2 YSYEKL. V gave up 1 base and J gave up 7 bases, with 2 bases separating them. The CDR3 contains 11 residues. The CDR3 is CASSQVNEQFF. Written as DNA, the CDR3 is TGCGCCAGCAGCCAAGTGAATGAGCAGTTCTTC.

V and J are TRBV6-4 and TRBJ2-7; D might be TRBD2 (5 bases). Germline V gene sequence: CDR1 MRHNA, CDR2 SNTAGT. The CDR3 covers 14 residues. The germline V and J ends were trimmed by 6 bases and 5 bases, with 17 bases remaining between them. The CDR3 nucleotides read TGTGCCAGCAGCCCGGAGGCAGATTCCCACGAGCAGTACTTC. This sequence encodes CASSPEADSHEQYF.

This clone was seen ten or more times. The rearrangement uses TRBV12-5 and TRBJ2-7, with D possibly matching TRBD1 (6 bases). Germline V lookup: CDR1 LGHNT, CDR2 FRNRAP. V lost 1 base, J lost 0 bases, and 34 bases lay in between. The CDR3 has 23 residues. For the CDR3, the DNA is TGTGCTAGTGGTTTGGCATTACGATGGGACACCGGTGGGGTTGCCGGGGCCTCCTACGAGCAGTACTTC. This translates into CASGLALRWDTGGVAGASYEQYF.

Here the CDR3 reads CASSLEWTAPYEQYF. DNA for the CDR3: TGTGCCAGCAGCTTAGAATGGACAGCCCCCTACGAGCAGTACTTC. The chain couples TRBV7-8 to TRBJ2-7; D might be TRBD1 (6 bases). The CDR3 extends over 15 amino acids. Germline assignment: CDR1 SGHVS and CDR2 FQNEAQ. V shed 1 base and J shed 2 bases, with 12 bases lying between them.

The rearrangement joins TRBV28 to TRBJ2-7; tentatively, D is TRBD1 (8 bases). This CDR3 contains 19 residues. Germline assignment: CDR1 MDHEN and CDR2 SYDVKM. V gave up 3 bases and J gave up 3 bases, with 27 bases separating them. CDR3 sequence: CASSFRQGTPIGGGYEQYF. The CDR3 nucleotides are TGTGCCAGCAGTTTTAGACAGGGGACACCTATAGGGGGGGGCTACGAGCAGTACTTC.

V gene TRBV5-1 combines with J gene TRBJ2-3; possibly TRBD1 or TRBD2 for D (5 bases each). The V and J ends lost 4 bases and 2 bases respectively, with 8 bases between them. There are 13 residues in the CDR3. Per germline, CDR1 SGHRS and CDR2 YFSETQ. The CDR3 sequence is CASSTGTTDTQYF. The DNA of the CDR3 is TGCGCCAGCAGCACTGGGACCACAGATACGCAGTATTTT.

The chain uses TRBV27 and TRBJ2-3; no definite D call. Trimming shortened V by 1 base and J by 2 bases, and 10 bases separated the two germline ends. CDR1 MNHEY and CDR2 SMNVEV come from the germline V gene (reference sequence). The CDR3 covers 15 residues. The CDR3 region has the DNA TGTGCCAGCAGTTTATTACGGACCCACACAGATACGCAGTATTTT. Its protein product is CASSLLRTHTDTQYF.

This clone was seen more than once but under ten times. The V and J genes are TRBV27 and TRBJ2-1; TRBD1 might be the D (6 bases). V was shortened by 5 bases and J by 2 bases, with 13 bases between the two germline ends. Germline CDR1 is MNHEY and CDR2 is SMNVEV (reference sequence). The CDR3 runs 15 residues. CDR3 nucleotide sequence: TGTGCCAGCAGTCCAGGACAGTTCGCCTACAATGAGCAGTTCTTC. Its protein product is CASSPGQFAYNEQFF.

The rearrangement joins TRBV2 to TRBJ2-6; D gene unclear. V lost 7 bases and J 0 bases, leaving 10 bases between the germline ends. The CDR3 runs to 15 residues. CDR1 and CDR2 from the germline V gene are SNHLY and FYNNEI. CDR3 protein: CASTFGVSGANVLTF. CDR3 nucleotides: TGTGCCAGCACTTTCGGTGTCTCTGGGGCCAACGTCCTGACTTTC.

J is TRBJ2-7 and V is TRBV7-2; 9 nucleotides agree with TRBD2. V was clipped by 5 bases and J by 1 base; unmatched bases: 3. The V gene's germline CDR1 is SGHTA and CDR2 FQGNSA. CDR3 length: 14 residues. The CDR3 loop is CASSAGGPSYEQYF. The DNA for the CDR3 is TGTGCCAGCAGCGCGGGAGGGCCGTCCTACGAGCAGTACTTC.

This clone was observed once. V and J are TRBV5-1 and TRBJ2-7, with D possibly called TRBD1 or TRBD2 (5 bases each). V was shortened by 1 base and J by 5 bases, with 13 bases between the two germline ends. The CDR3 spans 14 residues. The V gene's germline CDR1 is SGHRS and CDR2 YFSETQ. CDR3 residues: CASSLMGTHDEQYF. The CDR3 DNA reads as TGCGCCAGCAGCTTGATGGGGACCCACGACGAGCAGTACTTC.

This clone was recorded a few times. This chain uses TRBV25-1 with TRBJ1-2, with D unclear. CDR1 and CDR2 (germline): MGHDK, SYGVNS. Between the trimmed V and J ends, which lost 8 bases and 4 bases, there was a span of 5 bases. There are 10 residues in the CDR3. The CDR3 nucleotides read TGTGCCAGCTTCCTCTATGGCTACACCTTC. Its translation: CASFLYGYTF.

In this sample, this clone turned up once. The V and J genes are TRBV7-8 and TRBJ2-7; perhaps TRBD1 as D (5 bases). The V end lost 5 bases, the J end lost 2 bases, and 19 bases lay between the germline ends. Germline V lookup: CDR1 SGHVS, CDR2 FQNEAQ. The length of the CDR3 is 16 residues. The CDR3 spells CASSRKDILSAYEQYF. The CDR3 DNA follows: TGTGCCAGCAGCCGAAAGGACATCCTCTCCGCCTACGAGCAGTACTTC.

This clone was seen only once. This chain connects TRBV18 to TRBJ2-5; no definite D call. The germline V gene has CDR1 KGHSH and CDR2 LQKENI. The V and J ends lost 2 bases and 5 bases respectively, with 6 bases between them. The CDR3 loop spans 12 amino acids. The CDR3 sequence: CASSPSAETQYF. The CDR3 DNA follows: TGTGCCAGCTCACCAAGTGCGGAGACCCAGTACTTC.